Listed below are T cell receptor beta chains from one sample, sequenced in a study of regulatory T cells in long-lasting Graves disease. One entry per CDR3 protein results from TCRdb running MiXCR on the multiplex PCR reads. The profile shows under 450,000 distinct CDR3 sequences, more than 20% of them singletons. This sample comprised peripheral blood mononuclear cells (PBMCs), obtained when the disease was refractory, from a patient treated with antithyroid drugs. The receptors originated from a woman aged 40 to 49 with Graves disease. Both conserved end residues are part of each CDR3. Fields, in order: V gene, clone size, J gene, D gene, CDR3 protein, CDR3 DNA. A D gene is named only where the DNA matches it firmly. Clone size is stated in some rows and not others, as once, few, many or a class when expanded.

TRBV10-3,many,TRBJ1-5,-,CAISVGLSNQPQHF,TGTGCCATCAGTGTGGGACTCAGCAATCAGCCCCAGCATTTT
TRBV7-3,-,TRBJ1-5,-,CASSLKYEAGNQPQHF,TGTGCCAGCAGCTTAAAATATGAGGCGGGGAATCAGCCCCAGCATTTT
TRBV7-9,-,TRBJ1-1,TRBD1,CASSGENRGPGGNTEAFF,TGTGCCAGCAGCGGCGAAAACAGGGGGCCGGGAGGGAACACTGAAGCTTTCTTT
TRBV6-5,-,TRBJ2-2,-,CASSYSPSEAGELFF,TGTGCCAGCAGTTACTCCCCTAGCGAGGCCGGGGAGCTGTTTTTT
TRBV28,many,TRBJ2-2,-,CASSTRTGGYTGELFF,TGTGCCAGCAGTACAAGGACAGGAGGGTACACCGGGGAGCTGTTTTTT
TRBV12-3/TRBV12-4,few,TRBJ1-1,-,CASSLGPRWQGSTEAFF,TGTGCCAGCAGTCTAGGCCCCCGGTGGCAGGGGAGCACTGAAGCTTTCTTT
TRBV28,many,TRBJ2-7,TRBD2,CASNEAGGYYEQYF,TGTGCCAGCAACGAAGCGGGAGGGTATTACGAGCAGTACTTC
TRBV18,once,TRBJ2-7,TRBD2,CASSPGTSDGYEQYF,TGTGCCAGCTCACCTGGGACTAGCGATGGGTACGAGCAGTACTTC
TRBV12-3/TRBV12-4,few,TRBJ2-3,TRBD2,CASRLLIAGEDTQYF,TGTGCCAGCAGGTTGTTGATTGCGGGAGAGGATACGCAGTATTTT
TRBV19,few,TRBJ1-3,TRBD1,CASRQGFSGNTIYF,TGTGCCAGTCGACAGGGATTCTCTGGAAACACCATATATTTT
TRBV6-1,once,TRBJ2-7,-,CASSLPGSTYEQYF,TGTGCCAGCAGTCTCCCCGGGAGCACCTACGAGCAGTACTTC
TRBV29-1,many,TRBJ2-2,TRBD2,CSVVGGRAANTGELFF,TGCAGCGTTGTTGGCGGGAGGGCCGCGAACACCGGGGAGCTGTTTTTT
TRBV20-1,few,TRBJ2-7,-,CSARDRGLEYEQYF,TGCAGTGCTAGAGATCGGGGTTTGGAATACGAGCAGTACTTC
TRBV5-1,few,TRBJ2-7,TRBD2,CASSLVAGVNEQYF,TGCGCCAGCAGCTTGGTAGCGGGAGTCAACGAGCAGTACTTC
TRBV20-1,-,TRBJ2-7,TRBD1,CSADGQGAYEQYF,TGCAGTGCGGACGGACAGGGCGCCTACGAGCAGTACTTC
TRBV7-9,-,TRBJ2-5,TRBD2,CASSLRLAGEGHETQYF,TGTGCCAGCAGCTTGAGACTAGCGGGAGAGGGTCACGAGACCCAGTACTTC
TRBV6-2/TRBV6-3,many,TRBJ2-7,-,CASTPGRASYEQYF,TGTGCCAGCACCCCCGGACGGGCCTCCTACGAGCAGTACTTC
TRBV28,many,TRBJ2-5,TRBD2,CASRPRTSESQETQYF,TGTGCCAGCAGACCCCGGACTAGCGAGAGCCAAGAGACCCAGTACTTC
TRBV28,many,TRBJ2-2,-,CASRPVGANTGELFF,TGTGCCAGCCGCCCCGTCGGCGCGAACACCGGGGAGCTGTTTTTT
TRBV12-3/TRBV12-4,few,TRBJ2-1,-,CASSFRLDNNEQFF,TGTGCCAGCAGTTTTCGACTGGATAACAATGAGCAGTTCTTC
TRBV28,many,TRBJ2-2,TRBD2,CASSPTSGSYTGELFF,TGTGCCAGCAGTCCAACTAGCGGGTCCTACACCGGGGAGCTGTTTTTT
TRBV20-1,few,TRBJ2-7,TRBD2,CSARPAGGYEQYF,TGCAGTGCTAGACCAGCGGGAGGGTACGAGCAGTACTTC
TRBV7-2,many,TRBJ2-1,TRBD1,CASSFRQGTNEQFF,TGTGCCAGCAGCTTTAGACAGGGGACGAATGAGCAGTTCTTC
TRBV11-2,once,TRBJ2-1,TRBD2,CASSETSGSMNEQFF,TGTGCCAGCAGTGAGACTAGCGGGAGTATGAATGAGCAGTTCTTC
TRBV10-1,few,TRBJ1-1,-,CASRADGRHEAFF,TGCGCCAGCAGGGCCGACGGACGCCATGAAGCTTTCTTT
TRBV20-1,-,TRBJ2-2,TRBD2,CSARQGGRAITGELFF,TGCAGTGCTAGGCAAGGCGGGAGGGCCATCACCGGGGAGCTGTTTTTT
TRBV5-1,few,TRBJ2-2,-,CASSLVPVTTGELFF,TGCGCCAGCAGCTTGGTTCCCGTTACCACCGGGGAGCTGTTTTTT
TRBV28,many,TRBJ1-1,-,CASSLGLEAFF,TGTGCCAGCAGCTTAGGACTCGAAGCTTTCTTT
TRBV12-3/TRBV12-4,many,TRBJ1-1,TRBD1,CASRVSWDRMNTEAFF,TGTGCCAGCAGAGTGTCATGGGACAGAATGAACACTGAAGCTTTCTTT
TRBV27,few,TRBJ2-7,-,CASMGPLLSSYEQYF,TGTGCCAGCATGGGACCTCTCCTTAGCTCCTACGAGCAGTACTTC
TRBV28,many,TRBJ1-6,-,CASSTNSPLHF,TGTGCCAGCAGCACAAATTCACCCCTCCACTTT
TRBV11-3,-,TRBJ2-1,-,CASSPRGWEPHNEQFF,TGTGCCAGCAGCCCTAGAGGGTGGGAGCCCCACAATGAGCAGTTCTTC
TRBV10-3,many,TRBJ2-7,TRBD2,CASQSGTSGYEQYF,TGTGCCTCTCAGTCCGGGACTAGCGGCTACGAGCAGTACTTC
TRBV28,-,TRBJ2-7,TRBD2,CASSQEGWASGLGEQYF,TGTGCCAGCAGCCAAGAGGGGTGGGCTAGCGGGTTAGGCGAGCAGTACTTC
TRBV5-1,few,TRBJ2-7,TRBD2,CASSPRGGGENEQYF,TGCGCCAGCAGCCCGCGCGGGGGGGGAGAGAACGAGCAGTACTTC